This TCR beta chain originates from a study of T cell responses to AZD1222 COVID-19 vaccine. Germline lookup yields CDR1 SEHNR and CDR2 FQNEAQ (reference sequence). This CDR3 comprises 10 residues. With 11 bases removed from V and 4 bases from J, the gap between germline ends came to 7 bases. Assay: immunoSEQ multiplex PCR; the TCRdb copy retains only in-frame clones and omits some. Seen here are 95,000 to 150,000 clones, 85% to 95% observed once, and the top ten hold around 1.7%. Study conclusions and caveats: Variant regions that are unmutated are reportedly the target of nearly half of spike-specific TCRs. It was only a handful of AZD1222 recipients who were seropositive at baseline. Donors were chiefly white British, with a greater number of females, and clonal diversity was perhaps underestimated.

As regards this clone: Its antigen is not known.

The J gene is TRBJ2-3, the V gene TRBV7-9, with D uncertain. This sequence was found in an adult in good health. This specimen consisted of peripheral blood, obtained on day 0 of AZD1222 vaccination. The CDR3 spells CAGQADTQYF. The CDR3 DNA reads as TGTGCCGGCCAAGCAGATACGCAGTATTTT.